Following are 5 T cell receptor beta chains from one sample sequenced in a study of shared clonotypes between healthy human individuals (dated by TCRdb to 2019 to 2021). CD8 naive samples were obtained by positive selection for CCR7 among CD45RO-negative cells, yielding a CD45RA+CCR7+ population from which TemRA cells were excluded. Libraries were built with the immunoSEQ multiplex PCR assay. TCRdb took this table from immuneACCESS and kept in-frame rearrangements with V and J called. Such tables lack part of the clones; where checked against another copy, unresolved V genes explain under half of the gap, and the rest is unexplained. The sample table shows approximately 2,000,000 clones, and just over 90% are seen once. The ten top clones hold around 1.7% of the sample. The sequenced material came from naive CD8+ T cells from PBMCs. The cell subset or site label of this sample denotes: CD45RA+CCR7+. The receptors were gathered from a man younger than 30 in good health. Some clones in this sample may be carry-over from other donors' samples.

The chain recombines TRBV28 with TRBJ2-3; possible D gene TRBD1, 7 bases. CDR1 and CDR2 (germline): MDHEN, SYDVKM. The length of the CDR3 is 20 residues. V lost 2 bases, J lost 2 bases, and 26 bases lay in between. The DNA for the CDR3 is TGTGCCAGCAGTTTAGGCGGCAGGGGGGAGTATTTCGCTTCCACAGATACGCAGTATTTT. This encodes CASSLGGRGEYFASTDTQYF. The full variable domain, rest sourced from reference TRBV28 and TRBJ2-3, is DVKVTQSSRYLVKRTGEKVFLECVQDMDHENMFWYRQDPGLGLRLIYFSYDVKMKEKGDIPEGYSVSREKKERFSLILESASTNQTSMYLCASSLGGRGEYFASTDTQYFGPGTRLTVL.

This chain joins TRBV5-8 and TRBJ2-7; unclear D gene. Germline CDR1 and CDR2: SGHTS and YDEGEE. The CDR3 runs 14 residues. V was pared by 0 bases and J by 1 base, with 8 bases between. The CDR3 loop is CASSLASSSYEQYF. The CDR3 DNA reads TGTGCCAGCAGCTTGGCTTCTTCGTCCTACGAGCAGTACTTC.

The chain carries TRBV6-5 and TRBJ1-2; tentative D call: TRBD1 (6 bases). This CDR3 has 14 amino acids. V lost 5 bases and J lost 0, with 10 bases in between. Germline V CDR1 and CDR2: MNHEY, SVGAGI. This CDR3 reads CASSTDRANYGYTF. The CDR3 nucleotides are TGTGCCAGCAGTACGGACAGAGCTAACTATGGCTACACCTTC.

The DNA for the CDR3 is TGTGCCAGCAGTTACCCCGGACAGGGGGCCTACGAGCAGTACTTC. It is translated as CASSYPGQGAYEQYF. This chain connects TRBV6-5 to TRBJ2-7; 10 bases agree with TRBD1. Germline loops: CDR1 MNHEY, CDR2 SVGAGI. CDR3 size: 15 residues. The trim removed 2 bases at V and 2 bases at J, leaving 3 bases unmatched.

Remarks on this clone: This sample includes further DNA sequences coding for the same CDR3. The V and J genes are TRBV4-1 and TRBJ1-5, with TRBD1 matching 9 bases. The CDR3 length is 15 residues. Germline CDR1 is MGHRA and CDR2 is YSYEKL. V was pared by 2 bases and J by 2 bases, with 1 base of the junction left unmatched. CDR3 coding DNA: TGCGCCAGCAGCCAAAGGACAGGGGGCAATCAGCCCCAGCATTTT. Amino acid sequence: CASSQRTGGNQPQHF.